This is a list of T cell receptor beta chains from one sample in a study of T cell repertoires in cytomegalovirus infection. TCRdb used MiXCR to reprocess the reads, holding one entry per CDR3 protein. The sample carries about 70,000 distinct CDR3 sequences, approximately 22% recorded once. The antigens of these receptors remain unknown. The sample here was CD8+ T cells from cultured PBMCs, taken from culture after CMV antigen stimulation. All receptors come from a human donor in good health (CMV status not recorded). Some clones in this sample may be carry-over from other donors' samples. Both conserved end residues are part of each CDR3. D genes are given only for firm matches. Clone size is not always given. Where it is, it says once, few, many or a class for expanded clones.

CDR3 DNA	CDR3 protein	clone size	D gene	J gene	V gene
TGCGCCAGCAGCCAAGCGGGGTCCTACACCTTC	CASSQAGSYTF	-	-	TRBJ1-2	TRBV4-1
TGTGCCAGCAGTTTTCCCGAAAGACAGGGGGCTGATACGCAGTATTTT	CASSFPERQGADTQYF	few	TRBD1	TRBJ2-3	TRBV12-3/TRBV12-4
TGCGCCAGCAGCCAAGACACGGGGGGCTTGGGCAACGTCCTGACTTTC	CASSQDTGGLGNVLTF	few	-	TRBJ2-6	TRBV4-1
TGTGCCAGCAGTTACTCCGCCTACCCATGGGAGCAGTACTTC	CASSYSAYPWEQYF	-	-	TRBJ2-7	TRBV6-5
TGTGCCAGCAGGTTATGGGGAGGGAACACTGAAGCTTTCTTT	CASRLWGGNTEAFF	few	-	TRBJ1-1	TRBV5-6
TGTGCCAGCCCTCGGAGCGGGGGGGCTGGTGAGCAGTTCTTC	CASPRSGGAGEQFF	few	TRBD2	TRBJ2-1	TRBV2
TGCGCCAGCAGCCAAGAGGACGTCGGGCACAAGACCCAGTACTTC	CASSQEDVGHKTQYF	many	-	TRBJ2-5	TRBV4-1
TGCGCCAGCAGCCAAATTACAGAGAACACTGAAGCTTTCTTT	CASSQITENTEAFF	-	-	TRBJ1-1	TRBV4-1
TGCGCCAGCAGTGAGATCCTAGGTGGCACAGATACGCAGTATTTT	CASSEILGGTDTQYF	-	-	TRBJ2-3	TRBV10-2
TGTGCCACCAGTGCCCCCGGCGGAGATACGCAGTATTTT	CATSAPGGDTQYF	many	-	TRBJ2-3	TRBV24-1
TGTGCCAGCAGCACGGGGGCCAGTTCATATGAGCAGTTCTTC	CASSTGASSYEQFF	-	-	TRBJ2-1	TRBV5-8
TGTGCCAGCAGTTCCGGACGGATCTACACCTTC	CASSSGRIYTF	many	-	TRBJ1-2	TRBV12-3/TRBV12-4
TGTGCCAGCAGTATCCAAGAGCAGTACTTC	CASSIQEQYF	-	-	TRBJ2-7	TRBV28
TGTGCCAGCAGTTCAGCGGGACTAGCATCGAACGAGCAGTACTTC	CASSSAGLASNEQYF	-	TRBD2	TRBJ2-7	TRBV12-3/TRBV12-4
TGTGCCAGCAGCTCGGGGACAGAAGAAGCTTTCTTT	CASSSGTEEAFF	few	TRBD1	TRBJ1-1	TRBV7-6
TGTGCCAGCAGCCCATTGGGGAACACCGGGGAGCTGTTTTTT	CASSPLGNTGELFF	few	-	TRBJ2-2	TRBV7-2
TGTGCCAGCAGCCTACCGGACAGGGGGGCCCCAGAGACCCAGTACTTC	CASSLPDRGAPETQYF	-	TRBD1	TRBJ2-5	TRBV7-4
TGTGCCAGCAGCTTACGGGTTTTCACAGATACGCAGTATTTT	CASSLRVFTDTQYF	-	-	TRBJ2-3	TRBV7-2
TGCAGTGCTAGAGATCTCGGGGAAGGGGACACCGGGGAGCTGTTTTTT	CSARDLGEGDTGELFF	-	-	TRBJ2-2	TRBV20-1
TGTGCCAGCAGCCAAGTCGTCAGGGACAGCCCACTGAACACCGGGGAGCTGTTTTTT	CASSQVVRDSPLNTGELFF	-	TRBD1	TRBJ2-2	TRBV3-1
TGTGCCAGCAGCACAGCTCCTAGCGGGATCACAGATACGCAGTATTTT	CASSTAPSGITDTQYF	-	TRBD2	TRBJ2-3	TRBV7-9
TGTGCCAGCAGCTTAAATCGACAGGGTGGACCCCTCCACTTT	CASSLNRQGGPLHF	few	TRBD1	TRBJ1-6	TRBV7-9